A selection of T cell receptor beta chains follows, all from one sample in a study of blood T cell repertoires in COVID-19. This table comes from immunoSEQ multiplex PCR, and its TCRdb copy is limited to in-frame clones, with some not included. The sample records about 280,000 clones, 85% being singletons. Material for sequencing was peripheral blood. The receptors come from a man over 45 with active or convalescent COVID-19. CDR3s include the opening cysteine and the closing phenylalanine or tryptophan. The order of the fields is J gene, clone size, D gene, V gene, CDR3 DNA, CDR3 protein. D genes are given only for firm matches. Clone sizes are given selectively: once, few, many, or a class where the clone is expanded.

j_call: TRBJ2-3; clone_size: NA; d_call: TRBD2; v_call: TRBV6-5; cdr3_nt: TGTGCCACCGCTAGGACTAGCGCAAGCACAGATACGCAGTATTTT; cdr3_aa: CATARTSASTDTQYF
j_call: TRBJ2-4; clone_size: once; d_call: NA; v_call: TRBV15; cdr3_nt: TGTGCCACCAGCGGGGGGGCCAGGGCCCAGTACTTC; cdr3_aa: CATSGGARAQYF
j_call: TRBJ2-3; clone_size: NA; d_call: TRBD2; v_call: TRBV28; cdr3_nt: TGTGCCAGCAGCACGGGGGGTAGCACAGATACGCAGTATTTT; cdr3_aa: CASSTGGSTDTQYF
j_call: TRBJ1-2; clone_size: NA; d_call: TRBD1; v_call: TRBV19; cdr3_nt: TGTGCCAGTAGTATCACGAGGGGGCAGGTTGACTATGGCTACACCTTC; cdr3_aa: CASSITRGQVDYGYTF
j_call: TRBJ1-1; clone_size: few; d_call: TRBD1; v_call: TRBV5-1; cdr3_nt: TGCGCCAGCAGCTTTGGTGGGACAGGTACGAACACTGAAGCTTTCTTT; cdr3_aa: CASSFGGTGTNTEAFF
j_call: TRBJ1-5; clone_size: NA; d_call: TRBD1; v_call: TRBV7-2; cdr3_nt: TGTGCCAGCAGCTTAGTGCAGGGGGCAGATCAGCCCCAGCATTTT; cdr3_aa: CASSLVQGADQPQHF
j_call: TRBJ1-1; clone_size: once; d_call: NA; v_call: TRBV27; cdr3_nt: TGTGCCAGCAGTTTTTTGGGGGCTGGGGGCCAAGGGCGGGGAGGGACTGAAGCTTTCTTT; cdr3_aa: CASSFLGAGGQGRGGTEAFF
j_call: TRBJ2-1; clone_size: NA; d_call: TRBD1; v_call: TRBV18; cdr3_nt: TGTGCCAGCTCACCACTCCCGGGACAGGGGGCGGACAATGAGCAGTTCTTC; cdr3_aa: CASSPLPGQGADNEQFF
j_call: TRBJ2-7; clone_size: NA; d_call: TRBD2; v_call: TRBV19; cdr3_nt: TGTGCCAGTAGTATAGGTCTAGCGGGAGGTTCCTACGAGCAGTACTTC; cdr3_aa: CASSIGLAGGSYEQYF
j_call: TRBJ1-1; clone_size: NA; d_call: NA; v_call: TRBV7-9; cdr3_nt: TGTGCCAGCAGCTTAGGCCTCCAGGGAGGCCCTAACACTGAAGCTTTCTTT; cdr3_aa: CASSLGLQGGPNTEAFF
j_call: TRBJ1-4; clone_size: NA; d_call: TRBD1; v_call: TRBV3-1/TRBV3-2; cdr3_nt: TGTGCCAGCAGCCCACGACAGGGGAATGAAAAACTGTTTTTT; cdr3_aa: CASSPRQGNEKLFF
j_call: TRBJ2-1; clone_size: NA; d_call: NA; v_call: TRBV4-1; cdr3_nt: TGCGCCAGCAGCCAAGGTAGCGGTTTCTCCTACAATGAGCAGTTCTTC; cdr3_aa: CASSQGSGFSYNEQFF
j_call: TRBJ1-6; clone_size: NA; d_call: TRBD1; v_call: TRBV30; cdr3_nt: TGTGCCTGGAGTCCAGGACAGGGAAATTCACCCCTCCACTTT; cdr3_aa: CAWSPGQGNSPLHF
j_call: TRBJ1-5; clone_size: NA; d_call: NA; v_call: TRBV7-2; cdr3_nt: TGTGCCAGCAGCTTAGTGGGAGCATACCCTAATCAGCCCCAGCATTTT; cdr3_aa: CASSLVGAYPNQPQHF
j_call: TRBJ2-1; clone_size: NA; d_call: NA; v_call: TRBV30; cdr3_nt: TGTGCCTGGACTAGCTACAATGAGCAGTTCTTC; cdr3_aa: CAWTSYNEQFF
j_call: TRBJ1-2; clone_size: NA; d_call: NA; v_call: TRBV24-1; cdr3_nt: TGTGCCACCAGTTTCGGCGGCCGGAATGGCTACACCTTC; cdr3_aa: CATSFGGRNGYTF
j_call: TRBJ2-5; clone_size: NA; d_call: TRBD2; v_call: TRBV5-4; cdr3_nt: TGTGCCAGCAGCTTGGGATTGCTAGCGGGAGGAGGAGAGACCCAGTACTTC; cdr3_aa: CASSLGLLAGGGETQYF
j_call: TRBJ2-1; clone_size: NA; d_call: TRBD1; v_call: TRBV6-1; cdr3_nt: TGTGCCAGCAGTGAATCTTGGACAGGGCGGGGAGAGCAGTTCTTC; cdr3_aa: CASSESWTGRGEQFF
j_call: TRBJ2-7; clone_size: NA; d_call: TRBD2; v_call: TRBV12-3/TRBV12-4; cdr3_nt: TGTGCCAGCAGTTTTAGCGGGGTCGAGCAGTACTTC; cdr3_aa: CASSFSGVEQYF
j_call: TRBJ1-6; clone_size: few; d_call: NA; v_call: TRBV27; cdr3_nt: TGTGCCAGCAGTCTACAGTACAATTCACCCCTCCACTTT; cdr3_aa: CASSLQYNSPLHF
j_call: TRBJ1-2; clone_size: once; d_call: NA; v_call: TRBV30; cdr3_nt: TGTGCCTGGAGTGTTCTCCCTCCTGACAGGTTCCTATATGGCTACACCTTC; cdr3_aa: CAWSVLPPDRFLYGYTF
j_call: TRBJ2-5; clone_size: NA; d_call: TRBD1; v_call: TRBV5-1; cdr3_nt: TGCGCCAGCAGCTTGAATACCGGGACAGGGGTGACTGTGACCCAGTACTTC; cdr3_aa: CASSLNTGTGVTVTQYF
j_call: TRBJ1-6; clone_size: NA; d_call: NA; v_call: TRBV2; cdr3_nt: TGTGCCAGCAGCGATGAGGGCGCCTATAATTCACCCCTCCACTTT; cdr3_aa: CASSDEGAYNSPLHF
j_call: TRBJ2-7; clone_size: NA; d_call: TRBD2; v_call: TRBV4-1; cdr3_nt: TGCGCCAGCAGCCAAGAAAGGCCGGGACTAGCGGGCGAGCAGTACTTC; cdr3_aa: CASSQERPGLAGEQYF
j_call: TRBJ2-5; clone_size: NA; d_call: TRBD2; v_call: TRBV11-2; cdr3_nt: TGTGCCAGCAGGACTAGCGGGAGGGCCCCAGAGACCCAGTACTTC; cdr3_aa: CASRTSGRAPETQYF
j_call: TRBJ2-7; clone_size: NA; d_call: NA; v_call: TRBV12-3/TRBV12-4; cdr3_nt: TGTGCCAGCGGGGAACAGGGCTACGAGCAGTACTTC; cdr3_aa: CASGEQGYEQYF
j_call: TRBJ1-1; clone_size: once; d_call: TRBD1; v_call: TRBV5-1; cdr3_nt: TGCGCCAGCAGGGAGCAGGGGGCCACTGAAGCTTTCTTT; cdr3_aa: CASREQGATEAFF
j_call: TRBJ2-2; clone_size: NA; d_call: NA; v_call: TRBV9; cdr3_nt: TGTGCCAGCAGCGCGGGGTTAAGGGCCGGGGAGCTGTTTTTT; cdr3_aa: CASSAGLRAGELFF
j_call: TRBJ2-6; clone_size: NA; d_call: NA; v_call: TRBV9; cdr3_nt: TGTGCCAGCAGCGTAGGACAGCTCTCTGGGGCCAACGTCCTGACTTTC; cdr3_aa: CASSVGQLSGANVLTF
j_call: TRBJ1-5; clone_size: NA; d_call: NA; v_call: TRBV27; cdr3_nt: TGTGCCAGCAGCGAAAGGAGTGATCAGCCCCAGCATTTT; cdr3_aa: CASSERSDQPQHF
j_call: TRBJ1-3; clone_size: few; d_call: TRBD1; v_call: TRBV4-2; cdr3_nt: TGTGCCAGCAGCCAAGAGACAGGGATAAACACCATATATTTT; cdr3_aa: CASSQETGINTIYF
j_call: TRBJ1-2; clone_size: NA; d_call: TRBD1; v_call: TRBV29-1; cdr3_nt: TGCAGCGTGGAGGACAGGTCCAGCTACACCTTC; cdr3_aa: CSVEDRSSYTF
j_call: TRBJ2-1; clone_size: NA; d_call: TRBD2; v_call: TRBV19; cdr3_nt: TGTGCCAGTGGGGACTACTACAATGAGCAGTTCTTC; cdr3_aa: CASGDYYNEQFF
j_call: TRBJ2-3; clone_size: once; d_call: TRBD2; v_call: TRBV9; cdr3_nt: TGTGCCAGCAGCTTTGACGGGAGGAGCACAGATACGCAGTATTTT; cdr3_aa: CASSFDGRSTDTQYF
j_call: TRBJ2-5; clone_size: NA; d_call: TRBD2; v_call: TRBV5-1; cdr3_nt: TGCGCCAGCAGCGTGGTTAGCGGGACCTCAGGGACCCAGTACTTC; cdr3_aa: CASSVVSGTSGTQYF
j_call: TRBJ2-5; clone_size: NA; d_call: TRBD1; v_call: TRBV28; cdr3_nt: TGTGCCAGTGTCGACAGGGGCCCCTCCGGAGAGACCCAGTACTTC; cdr3_aa: CASVDRGPSGETQYF
j_call: TRBJ2-6; clone_size: NA; d_call: TRBD1; v_call: TRBV7-2; cdr3_nt: TGTGCCAGCAGCCTGGACAGGGCCCGCTCTGGGGCCAACGTCCTGACTTTC; cdr3_aa: CASSLDRARSGANVLTF
j_call: TRBJ2-6; clone_size: NA; d_call: NA; v_call: TRBV7-3; cdr3_nt: TGTGCCAGCAGCCAAAACCCAAGACAGTCTGGGGCCAACGTCCTGACTTTC; cdr3_aa: CASSQNPRQSGANVLTF
j_call: TRBJ2-3; clone_size: NA; d_call: TRBD1; v_call: TRBV28; cdr3_nt: TGTGCCAGCAGTGCCCGCCCAGGGGGATCCACAGATACGCAGTATTTT; cdr3_aa: CASSARPGGSTDTQYF
j_call: TRBJ1-3; clone_size: NA; d_call: NA; v_call: TRBV6-6; cdr3_nt: TGTGCCAGCAGTTCAGGACAGATAATCGCTGGAAACACCATATATTTT; cdr3_aa: CASSSGQIIAGNTIYF
j_call: TRBJ1-2; clone_size: NA; d_call: NA; v_call: TRBV3-1/TRBV3-2; cdr3_nt: TGTGCCAGCAGCCTAAAGGACAGCTATGGCTACACCTTC; cdr3_aa: CASSLKDSYGYTF
j_call: TRBJ2-7; clone_size: few; d_call: NA; v_call: TRBV19; cdr3_nt: TGTGCCAGTAGTACCCGACAGAACAGCGAGCAGTACTTC; cdr3_aa: CASSTRQNSEQYF
j_call: TRBJ2-7; clone_size: NA; d_call: NA; v_call: TRBV5-5; cdr3_nt: TGTGCCAGCGGGAATACACAGGTAGCCTACGAGCAGTACTTC; cdr3_aa: CASGNTQVAYEQYF
j_call: TRBJ1-5; clone_size: NA; d_call: NA; v_call: TRBV19; cdr3_nt: TGTGCCAGTAGTATAACAGGGCCCAATCAGCCCCAGCATTTT; cdr3_aa: CASSITGPNQPQHF
j_call: TRBJ2-1; clone_size: NA; d_call: TRBD2; v_call: TRBV19; cdr3_nt: TGTGCCAGTAGTATGTCGAGCGGGGTATACAATGAGCAGTTCTTC; cdr3_aa: CASSMSSGVYNEQFF
j_call: TRBJ2-1; clone_size: NA; d_call: NA; v_call: TRBV12-3/TRBV12-4; cdr3_nt: TGTGCCAGCAGTTTAATAGATGAGCAGTTCTTC; cdr3_aa: CASSLIDEQFF
j_call: TRBJ1-2; clone_size: NA; d_call: NA; v_call: TRBV5-1; cdr3_nt: TGCGCCAGCAGCTTGGGGGCAGAAGGTTATGGCTACACCTTC; cdr3_aa: CASSLGAEGYGYTF
j_call: TRBJ2-3; clone_size: NA; d_call: NA; v_call: TRBV5-1; cdr3_nt: TGCGCCAGCTCCCTGGAGGGCACAGATACGCAGTATTTT; cdr3_aa: CASSLEGTDTQYF
j_call: TRBJ2-7; clone_size: NA; d_call: NA; v_call: TRBV18; cdr3_nt: TGTGCCAGCTCACCAGGGGGGATTGCGGCCTACGAGCAGTACTTC; cdr3_aa: CASSPGGIAAYEQYF
j_call: TRBJ2-4; clone_size: NA; d_call: NA; v_call: TRBV3-1/TRBV3-2; cdr3_nt: TGTGCCAGCAGCCAGTCCCTAGCCAAAAACATTCAGTACTTC; cdr3_aa: CASSQSLAKNIQYF
j_call: TRBJ1-2; clone_size: NA; d_call: TRBD1; v_call: TRBV28; cdr3_nt: TGTGCCAGCAGAAACCTACCGGGACAGGGGTATGGCTACACCTTC; cdr3_aa: CASRNLPGQGYGYTF
j_call: TRBJ2-7; clone_size: NA; d_call: TRBD2; v_call: TRBV4-1; cdr3_nt: TGCGCCAGCAGCCCCAAGGGGAGTGGGCTAGCGGGAGGGTCCTACGAGCAGTACTTC; cdr3_aa: CASSPKGSGLAGGSYEQYF
j_call: TRBJ1-2; clone_size: NA; d_call: NA; v_call: TRBV9; cdr3_nt: TGTGCCAGCAGCGCCGGTTTTAACTATGGCTACACCTTC; cdr3_aa: CASSAGFNYGYTF
j_call: TRBJ2-1; clone_size: NA; d_call: TRBD2; v_call: TRBV5-1; cdr3_nt: TGCGCCAGCAGACGGACTAGCGGGAGCTCCTACAATGAGCAGTTCTTC; cdr3_aa: CASRRTSGSSYNEQFF
j_call: TRBJ1-5; clone_size: NA; d_call: TRBD1; v_call: TRBV28; cdr3_nt: TGTGCCAGCAGTTCCGGGACAGGGATTTTAAGCAATCAGCCCCAGCATTTT; cdr3_aa: CASSSGTGILSNQPQHF